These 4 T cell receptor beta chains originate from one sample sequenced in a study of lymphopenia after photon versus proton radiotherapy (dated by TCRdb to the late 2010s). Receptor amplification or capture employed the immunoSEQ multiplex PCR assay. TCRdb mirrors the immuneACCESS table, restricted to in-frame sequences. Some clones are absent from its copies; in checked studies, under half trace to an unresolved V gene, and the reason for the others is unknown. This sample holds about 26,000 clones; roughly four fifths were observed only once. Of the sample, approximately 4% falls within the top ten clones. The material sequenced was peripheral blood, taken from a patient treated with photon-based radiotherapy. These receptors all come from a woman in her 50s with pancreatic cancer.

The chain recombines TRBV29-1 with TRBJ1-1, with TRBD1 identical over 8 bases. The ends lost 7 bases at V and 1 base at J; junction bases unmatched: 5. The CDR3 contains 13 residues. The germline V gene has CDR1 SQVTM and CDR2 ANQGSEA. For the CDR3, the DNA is TGCAGCGCCCACGGGACAGGGAACACTGAAGCTTTCTTT. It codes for CSAHGTGNTEAFF.

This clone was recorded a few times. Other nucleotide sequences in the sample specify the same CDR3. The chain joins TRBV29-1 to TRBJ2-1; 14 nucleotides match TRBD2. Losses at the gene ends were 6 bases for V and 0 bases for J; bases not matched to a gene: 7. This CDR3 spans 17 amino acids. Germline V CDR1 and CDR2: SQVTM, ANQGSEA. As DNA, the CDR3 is TGCAGCGTCCTCGGGACTAGCGGGGGAAGCTCCTACAATGAGCAGTTCTTC. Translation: CSVLGTSGGSSYNEQFF.

CDR3 nucleotides: TGTGCAAGTCGCTTGGGGACTAGCGGGAACGGGTCCTACAATGAGCAGTTCTTC. As protein: CASRLGTSGNGSYNEQFF. The chain combines TRBV12-2 with TRBJ2-1; the table's D call TRBD2 went unverified against the DNA. TRBV12-2 is designated a pseudogene. This CDR3 is built from 18 residues.

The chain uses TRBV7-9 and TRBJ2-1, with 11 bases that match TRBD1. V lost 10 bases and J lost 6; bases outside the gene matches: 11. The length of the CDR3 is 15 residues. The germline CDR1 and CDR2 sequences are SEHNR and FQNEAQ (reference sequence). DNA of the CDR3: TGTGCCACTCACCGGGACAGGGGGTTAGTCAATGAGCAGTTCTTC. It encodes CATHRDRGLVNEQFF.